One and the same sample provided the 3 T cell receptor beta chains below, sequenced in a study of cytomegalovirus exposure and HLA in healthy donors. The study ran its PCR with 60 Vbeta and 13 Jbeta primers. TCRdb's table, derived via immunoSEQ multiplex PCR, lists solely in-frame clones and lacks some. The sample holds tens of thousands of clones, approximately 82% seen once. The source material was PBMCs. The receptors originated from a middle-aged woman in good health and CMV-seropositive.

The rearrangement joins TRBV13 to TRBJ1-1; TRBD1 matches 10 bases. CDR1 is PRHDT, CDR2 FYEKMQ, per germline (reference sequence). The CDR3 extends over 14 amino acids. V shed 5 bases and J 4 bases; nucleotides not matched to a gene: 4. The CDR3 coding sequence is TGTGCCAGCAGCAGGGACAGGGGAAGCACTGAAGCTTTCTTT. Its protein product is CASSRDRGSTEAFF. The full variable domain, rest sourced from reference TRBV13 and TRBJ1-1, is AAGVIQSPRHLIKEKRETATLKCYPIPRHDTVYWYQQGPGQDPQFLISFYEKMQSDKGSIPDRFSAQQFSDYHSELNMSSLELGDSALYFCASSRDRGSTEAFFGQGTRLTVV.

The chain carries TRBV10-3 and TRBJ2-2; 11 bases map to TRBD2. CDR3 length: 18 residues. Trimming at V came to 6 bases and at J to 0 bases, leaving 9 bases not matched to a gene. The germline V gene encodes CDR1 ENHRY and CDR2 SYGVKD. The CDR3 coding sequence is TGTGCCATCAGGTCACTAGCGGGGGCCTCCTCGAACACCGGGGAGCTGTTTTTT. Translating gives CAIRSLAGASSNTGELFF.

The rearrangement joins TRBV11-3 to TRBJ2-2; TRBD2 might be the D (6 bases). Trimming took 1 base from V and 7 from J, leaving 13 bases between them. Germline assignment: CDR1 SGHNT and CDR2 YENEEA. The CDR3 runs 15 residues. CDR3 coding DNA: TGTGCCAGCAGCTTAGGCGGAGGGCTCGGCGGGGAGCTGTTTTTT. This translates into CASSLGGGLGGELFF.